This section outlines one T cell receptor (beta chain) sequence together with its context. The CDR3 length is 14 residues. CDR1 and CDR2 from the germline V gene are SGHTA and FQGNSA. The trim removed 5 bases at V and 7 bases at J, leaving 5 bases unmatched. The sample comes from a study of blood T cell repertoires in COVID-19. The protocol was immunoSEQ multiplex PCR, while the TCRdb copy is restricted to in-frame clones and leaves out a portion. The sample comprises about 81,000 clones, roughly 87% of which are singletons, and approximately 7.3% rests with the top ten. The TCR was taken from a man in his 70s with acute or convalescent COVID-19. The sequenced sample consisted of peripheral blood. The rearrangement uses TRBV7-2 and TRBJ1-2; 12 bases are a match to TRBD1. As DNA, the CDR3 is TGTGCCAGCAGCCTGGGACAGGGGGCAGGTGGCTACACCTTC. Translated, it gives CASSLGQGAGGYTF. The entire variable domain, with the rest obtained from reference TRBV7-2 and TRBJ1-2, is as follows: GAGVSQSPSNKVTEKGKDVELRCDPISGHTALYWYRQSLGQGLEFLIYFQGNSAPDKSGLPSDRFSAERTGGSVSTLTIQRTQQEDSAVYLCASSLGQGAGGYTFGSGTRLTVV.